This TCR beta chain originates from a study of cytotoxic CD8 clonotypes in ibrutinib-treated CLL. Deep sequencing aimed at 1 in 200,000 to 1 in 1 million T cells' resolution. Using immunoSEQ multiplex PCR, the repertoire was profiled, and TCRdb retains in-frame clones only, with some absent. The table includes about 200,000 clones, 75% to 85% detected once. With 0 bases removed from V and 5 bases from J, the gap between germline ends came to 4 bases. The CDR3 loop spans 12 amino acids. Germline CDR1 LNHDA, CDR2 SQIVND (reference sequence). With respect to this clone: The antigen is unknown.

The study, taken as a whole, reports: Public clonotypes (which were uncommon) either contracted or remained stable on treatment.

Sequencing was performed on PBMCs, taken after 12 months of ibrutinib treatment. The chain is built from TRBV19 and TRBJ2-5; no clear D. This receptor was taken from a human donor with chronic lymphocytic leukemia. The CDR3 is CASSIEDETQYF. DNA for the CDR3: TGTGCCAGTAGTATAGAGGATGAGACCCAGTACTTC.